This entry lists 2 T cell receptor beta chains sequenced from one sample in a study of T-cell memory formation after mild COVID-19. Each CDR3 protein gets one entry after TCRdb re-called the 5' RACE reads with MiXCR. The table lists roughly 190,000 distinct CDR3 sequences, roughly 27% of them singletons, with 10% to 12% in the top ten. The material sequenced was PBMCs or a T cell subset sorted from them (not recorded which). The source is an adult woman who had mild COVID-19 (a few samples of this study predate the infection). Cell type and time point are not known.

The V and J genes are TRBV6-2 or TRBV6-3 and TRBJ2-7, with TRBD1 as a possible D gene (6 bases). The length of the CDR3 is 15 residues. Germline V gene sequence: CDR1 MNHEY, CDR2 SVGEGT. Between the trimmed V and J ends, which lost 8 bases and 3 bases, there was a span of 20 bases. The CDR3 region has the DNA TGTGCCAGCCTTGACGCCGGGACATCATACTACGAGCAGTACTTC. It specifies CASLDAGTSYYEQYF.

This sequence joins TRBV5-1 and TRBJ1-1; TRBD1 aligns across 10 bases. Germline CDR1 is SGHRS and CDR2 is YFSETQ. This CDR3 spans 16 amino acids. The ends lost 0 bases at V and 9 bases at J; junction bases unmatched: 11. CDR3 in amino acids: CASSLGQGARKTKAFF. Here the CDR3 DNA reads TGCGCCAGCAGCTTGGGACAGGGGGCGCGGAAAACGAAAGCTTTCTTT.